Below, 10 T cell receptor beta chains from the same sample are listed, as sequenced in a study of CD8 T cells in ankylosing spondylitis (dated 2017 in TCRdb). The library relied on 5' RACE. This sample was sequenced with an Illumina HiSeq 2500. The public reads were reprocessed in TCRdb via fastp at Q25 and MiXCR, keeping in-frame beta chains. For every CDR3 protein sequence, its rows merge into one entry that carries the most common genes and DNA. This sample has about 360,000 distinct CDR3 sequences in its table, and approximately 22% of those were observed once. Of the sample, around 13% falls within the top ten clones. The sequenced sample consisted of blood, either unsorted or a sorted T cell fraction (not recorded which). Source of these receptors: a male donor with ankylosing spondylitis or in good health (not recorded which).

The chain links TRBV7-8 to TRBJ2-5; 10 bases are shared with TRBD1. This CDR3 is built from 16 residues. V shed 1 base and J 7 bases; nucleotides not matched to a gene: 9. Germline V gene lookup returns CDR1 SGHVS and CDR2 FQNEAQ. CDR3 DNA sequence: TGTGCCAGCAGCTTAGTCTTGACAGGGGGCTTAGGGACCCAGTACTTC. It is translated as CASSLVLTGGLGTQYF.

The gene calls are TRBV20-1 and TRBJ2-7, with 8 positions matching TRBD1. The CDR3 contains 15 residues. V gave up 6 bases and J gave up 2 bases; unmatched junction bases: 12. Germline V gives CDR1 DFQATT, CDR2 SNEGSKA (reference sequence). CDR3 DNA sequence: TGCAGTGCCCTCCACCGGGACAGGCCTACCTACGAGCAGTACTTC. Amino acid sequence: CSALHRDRPTYEQYF.

This clonotype showed up just a few times. V is TRBV4-1 and J is TRBJ1-2, with D maybe TRBD1 (5 bases). The CDR3 loop spans 14 amino acids. The V end was cut by 0 bases, the J end by 8 bases, with 13 bases between. The V gene's germline CDR1 is MGHRA and CDR2 YSYEKL. CDR3 nucleotides: TGCGCCAGCAGCCAAGATCGCGCAGGGAACGGCTACACCTTC. This translates into CASSQDRAGNGYTF.

This clonotype appeared a few times. V and J are TRBV3-1 and TRBJ2-1, with 14 bases identical to TRBD2. The germline gives CDR1 LGHDT, CDR2 YNNKEL (reference sequence). CDR3 size: 17 residues. V gave up 3 bases and J gave up 5 bases; unmatched junction bases: 6. This chain's CDR3 is CASSHGLAGGWDNEQFF. DNA for the CDR3: TGTGCCAGCAGCCACGGACTAGCGGGGGGTTGGGACAATGAGCAGTTCTTC.

The chain couples TRBV11-2 to TRBJ1-1; 7 bases match TRBD1. The germline V gene has CDR1 SGHAT and CDR2 FQNNGV. V was clipped by 5 bases and J by 6 bases; unmatched bases: 9. CDR3 length equals 14 residues. The CDR3, as DNA: TGTGCCAGCAGCACCCGACAGGGAAGCGCTGAAGCTTTCTTT. Amino acid sequence: CASSTRQGSAEAFF.

This clonotype was seen only a few times. The rearrangement links TRBV4-1 to TRBJ2-5, with D perhaps matching TRBD2 (5 bases). With 4 bases removed from V and 5 bases from J, the gap between germline ends came to 14 bases. The CDR3 is 14 amino acids. Germline CDR1 is MGHRA and CDR2 is YSYEKL. The CDR3 here is CASSPELAWETQYF. Written as DNA, the CDR3 is TGCGCCAGCAGCCCCGAGCTAGCTTGGGAGACCCAGTACTTC.

The chain recombines TRBV6-1 with TRBJ1-1; TRBD1 is a possible D gene (6 bases). The CDR3 is 14 amino acids. The germline V gene encodes CDR1 MNHNS and CDR2 SASEGT. Trimming removed 1 base at V and 10 bases at J, with 16 bases between. In DNA form, the CDR3 reads TGTGCCAGCAGTGAAGGCGGCGGGGGGCGAGGAGCTTTCTTT. It codes for CASSEGGGGRGAFF.

This clonotype was seen a few times. The chain carries TRBV20-1 and TRBJ2-3, with TRBD1 as a possible D gene (6 bases). With 8 bases removed from V and 4 bases from J, the gap between germline ends came to 25 bases. The CDR3 length is 16 residues. The germline gives CDR1 DFQATT, CDR2 SNEGSKA (reference sequence). The CDR3 sequence: CSSLSWGLDLADTQYF. CDR3 DNA sequence: TGCAGTTCATTGAGTTGGGGGCTAGATCTAGCAGATACGCAGTATTTT.

The chain combines TRBV11-2 with TRBJ2-1; TRBD2 matches 9 bases. The V and J ends lost 0 bases and 4 bases, in that order; junction bases with no gene match: 10. CDR3 length: 18 amino acids. The V gene's germline CDR1 is SGHAT and CDR2 FQNNGV. CDR3 sequence reads: CASSLEAGGRATYNEQFF. CDR3 sequence (DNA): TGTGCCAGCAGCTTAGAAGCGGGGGGCAGGGCGACTTACAATGAGCAGTTCTTC.

The table lists this clonotype with many counts. The chain is built from TRBV12-3 or TRBV12-4 and TRBJ2-7; TRBD1 is a possible D gene (6 bases). V shed 5 bases and J shed 0 bases, with 8 bases lying between them. The CDR3 runs 13 residues. The CDR3 sequence: CASSPGVSYEQYF. CDR3 DNA: TGTGCCAGCAGTCCAGGGGTCTCCTACGAGCAGTACTTC.